Listed below are T cell receptor beta chains from one sample, sequenced in a study of blood T cell repertoires in COVID-19. Data came from immunoSEQ multiplex PCR; TCRdb stores just in-frame clones and leaves some out. Among roughly 260,000 clones listed, about 88% were seen once. The specimen was peripheral blood. The receptor set was obtained from a woman in her thirties or forties who had recovered from COVID-19. The CDR3 runs from the conserved cysteine through the conserved F or W. The size field is filled for only some rows; it gives once, few, many or a size class.

>TRBJ2-3|TRBV11-2|-
CASSLNPQATDTQYF
>TRBJ2-1|TRBV5-4|-
CASSSLAGGYNEQFF
>TRBJ1-1|TRBV11-1|-
CASSATGFTYKAFF
>TRBJ1-4|TRBV18|-
CASSPGPREAGEKLFF
>TRBJ1-6|TRBV28|-
CASSSPPSNSPLHF
>TRBJ2-3|TRBV9|-
CASTRDFSTDTQYF
>TRBJ2-2|TRBV10-3|-
CAISGLADTGELFF
>TRBJ2-1|TRBV2|-
CASSERRQGWRHSYNEQFF
>TRBJ2-2|TRBV13|-
CASSLRTSGSQTGELFF
>TRBJ2-1|TRBV20-1|-
CSAPGFNEQFF
>TRBJ2-1|TRBV5-4|-
CASSSMTGENEQFF
>TRBJ2-7|TRBV10-3|-
CAISETAGGPFYEQYF
>TRBJ1-2|TRBV9|-
CASSATQLGSMDGYTF
>TRBJ2-2|TRBV19|-
CASSIIRGRGTGELFF
>TRBJ2-7|TRBV5-8|-
CASSLSKLTAHSYEQYF
>TRBJ1-1|TRBV21-1|-
CASGLLDREAFF
>TRBJ2-4|TRBV1|-
CTSSQENGQGTQAKNIQYF
>TRBJ2-5|TRBV9|-
CASSVGLASGRLEETQYF
>TRBJ2-5|TRBV3-1/TRBV3-2|-
CASTLVTGARVETQYF
>TRBJ2-1|TRBV27|few
CASSSKHPASDEQFF
>TRBJ2-3|TRBV29-1|-
CSVQGLISSTDTQYF
>TRBJ1-5|TRBV27|-
CASRSTGTGFSNQPQHF
>TRBJ2-1|TRBV4-3|once
CASSQDLAGNEQFF
>TRBJ2-1|TRBV11-1|-
CASTQGGDRRSGEQFF
>TRBJ2-7|TRBV5-4|-
CASSFGTGVGEQYF
>TRBJ2-2|TRBV27|once
CASKNLGGRAGELFF